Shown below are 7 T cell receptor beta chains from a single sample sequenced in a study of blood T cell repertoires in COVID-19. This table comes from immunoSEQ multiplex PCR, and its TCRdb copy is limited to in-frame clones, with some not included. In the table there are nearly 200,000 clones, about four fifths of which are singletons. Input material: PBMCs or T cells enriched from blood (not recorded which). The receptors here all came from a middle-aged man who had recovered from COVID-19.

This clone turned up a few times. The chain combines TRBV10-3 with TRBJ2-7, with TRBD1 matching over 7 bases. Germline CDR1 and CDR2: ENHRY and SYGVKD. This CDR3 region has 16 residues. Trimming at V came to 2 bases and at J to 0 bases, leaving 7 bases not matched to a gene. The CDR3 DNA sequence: TGTGCCATCAGTGAGACGGGACAGTTATCCTCCTACGAGCAGTACTTC. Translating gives CAISETGQLSSYEQYF.

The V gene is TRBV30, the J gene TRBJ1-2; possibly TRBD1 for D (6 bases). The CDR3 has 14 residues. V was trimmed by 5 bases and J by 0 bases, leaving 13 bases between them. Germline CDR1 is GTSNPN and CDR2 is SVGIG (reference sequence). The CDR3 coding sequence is TGTGCCTGGGCCCGGGACATAGCTAACTATGGCTACACCTTC. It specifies CAWARDIANYGYTF.

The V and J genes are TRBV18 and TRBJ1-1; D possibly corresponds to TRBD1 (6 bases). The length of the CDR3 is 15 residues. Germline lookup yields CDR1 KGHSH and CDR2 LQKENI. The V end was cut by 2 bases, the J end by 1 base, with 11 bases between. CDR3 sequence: CASSPTTGPNTEAFF. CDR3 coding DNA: TGTGCCAGCTCACCAACGACAGGCCCGAACACTGAAGCTTTCTTT.

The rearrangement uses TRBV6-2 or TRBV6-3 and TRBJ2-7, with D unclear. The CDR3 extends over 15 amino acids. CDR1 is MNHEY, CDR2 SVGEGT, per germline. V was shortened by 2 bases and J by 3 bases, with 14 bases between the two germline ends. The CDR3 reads CASSYLGYDFYEQYF. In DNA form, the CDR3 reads TGTGCCAGCAGTTACCTAGGCTACGACTTCTACGAGCAGTACTTC.

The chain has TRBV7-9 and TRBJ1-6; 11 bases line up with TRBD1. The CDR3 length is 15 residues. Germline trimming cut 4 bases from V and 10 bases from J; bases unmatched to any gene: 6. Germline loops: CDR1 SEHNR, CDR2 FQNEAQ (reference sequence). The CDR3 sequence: CASSYGQGARSPLHF. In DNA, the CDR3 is TGTGCCAGCAGCTACGGACAGGGGGCGAGGTCACCCCTCCACTTT.

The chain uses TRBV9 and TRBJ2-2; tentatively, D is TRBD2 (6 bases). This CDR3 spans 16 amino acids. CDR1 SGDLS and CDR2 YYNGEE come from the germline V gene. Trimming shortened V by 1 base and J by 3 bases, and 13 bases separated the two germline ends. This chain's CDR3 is CASSVRWEVDTGELFF. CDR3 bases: TGTGCCAGCAGCGTACGGTGGGAGGTCGACACCGGGGAGCTGTTTTTT.

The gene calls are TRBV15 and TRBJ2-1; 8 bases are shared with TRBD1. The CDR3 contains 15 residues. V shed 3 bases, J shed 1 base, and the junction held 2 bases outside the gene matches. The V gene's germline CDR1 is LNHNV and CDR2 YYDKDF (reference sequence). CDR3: CATSRQGASYNEQFF. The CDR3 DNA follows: TGTGCCACCAGCAGGCAGGGGGCTTCCTACAATGAGCAGTTCTTC. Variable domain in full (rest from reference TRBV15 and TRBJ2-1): DAMVIQNPRYQVTQFGKPVTLSCSQTLNHNVMYWYQQKSSQAPKLLFHYYDKDFNNEADTPDNFQSRRPNTSFCFLDIRSPGLGDTAMYLCATSRQGASYNEQFFGPGTRLTVL.